This TCR beta chain was identified during a study of cytomegalovirus exposure and HLA in healthy donors. Regarding this clone: Its antigen is unidentified.

Study-wide points: Sequencing likely produced, as an artifact, a cluster of highly shared sequence variants. It has been reported that TCR beta sequences accurately predicted the HLA-A and HLA-B alleles of most subjects. Differences between HLA loci emerged in a later analysis of TCR association rates, with DRB1 most and HLA-C fewest. Trimming of TCR beta V- and J-genes showed a link, identified in a later analysis, to a missense DCLRE1C variant.

Germline CDR1 reads SGHTA; CDR2 reads FQGNSA. The CDR3 totals 14 residues. With 0 bases removed from V and 3 bases from J, the gap between germline ends came to 6 bases. 60 Vbeta and 13 Jbeta primers were used in PCR. Clones were read by immunoSEQ multiplex PCR, and TCRdb kept only the in-frame ones, dropping some. This table holds 150,000 to 200,000 clones, about 59% found once. This chain uses TRBV7-2 with TRBJ2-1; D may be TRBD2 (6 bases). The clonotype was recovered from a man aged 40-49 years in good health and CMV-seronegative. What was sequenced was PBMCs. CDR3 sequence reads: CASSLAGGYNEQFF. The DNA of the CDR3 is TGTGCCAGCAGCTTAGCCGGGGGCTACAATGAGCAGTTCTTC.